These 30 T cell receptor beta chains originate from one sample sequenced in a study of cytomegalovirus exposure and HLA in healthy donors. The PCR used 60 Vbeta and 13 Jbeta primers. The assay was immunoSEQ multiplex PCR, and TCRdb's table has in-frame clones only and misses some. The sample lists 200,000 or so clones; approximately 78% were seen once. The sample consisted of PBMCs. Every receptor here comes from a man aged 25 to 40 in good health and CMV-seronegative.

Concerning this clone: One end of the junction does not line up with germline, which may come from a read error. This chain links TRBV7-2 with TRBJ2-5; weak D call: TRBD2 (6 bases). The CDR3 consists of 16 residues. The germline V gene encodes CDR1 SGHTA and CDR2 FQGNSA. The CDR3 here is CASSLNGGSSPETQYF. In DNA form, the CDR3 reads TGTGCCAGCAGCTTAAACGGAGGGTCTAGCCCGGAGACTCAGTACTTC.

The chain combines TRBV15 with TRBJ1-1, with D tentatively TRBD1 (5 bases). The V gene lost 0 bases and the J gene lost 6 bases, with 17 bases spanning the gap. The germline CDR1 and CDR2 sequences are LNHNV and YYDKDF (reference sequence). CDR3 size: 16 residues. The CDR3 protein is CATSRDFETEASEAFF. The DNA of the CDR3 is TGTGCCACCAGCAGAGATTTTGAGACAGAGGCCTCTGAAGCTTTCTTT.

The chain recombines TRBV7-2 with TRBJ1-1, with D maybe TRBD1 (5 bases). Germline loops: CDR1 SGHTA, CDR2 FQGNSA. The CDR3 spans 15 residues. V was clipped by 5 bases and J by 7 bases, with 20 bases between them. In nucleotides, the CDR3 is TGTGCCAGCAGCCCCCGCGCCGGCAGGGATAGTGAAGCTTTCTTT. Amino acids: CASSPRAGRDSEAFF.

The chain couples TRBV11-2 to TRBJ2-7; 8 positions match TRBD1. The J call is doubtful: the DNA matches TRBJ2-1 better. The CDR3 extends over 17 amino acids. Germline lookup yields CDR1 SGHAT and CDR2 FQNNGV. Here the CDR3 reads CASSFASWDRKYNEQFF. The CDR3 region has the DNA TGTGCCAGCAGCTTTGCCTCGTGGGACAGGAAGTACAATGAGCAGTTCTTC.

The J gene is TRBJ1-4, the V gene TRBV5-1; a possible D gene is TRBD1 (5 bases). V lost 1 base and J lost 4, with 11 bases in between. The CDR3 is made up of 15 amino acids. The V gene's germline CDR1 is SGHRS and CDR2 YFSETQ. CDR3 DNA sequence: TGCGCCAGCAGCTTGACCGGCAGGGTTAATGAAAAACTGTTTTTT. As protein: CASSLTGRVNEKLFF.

J is TRBJ2-7 and V is TRBV6-6; D remains unclear. CDR1 and CDR2 from the germline V gene are MNHNY and SVGAGI (reference sequence). The germline V and J ends were trimmed by 4 bases and 3 bases, with 13 bases remaining between them. The CDR3 is 14 residues long. The CDR3 DNA reads as TGTGCCAGCAGTTTATCCGGTTCTGTCTACGAGCAGTACTTC. Its translation: CASSLSGSVYEQYF.

The sample holds a few counts of this clone. The gene calls are TRBV19 and TRBJ1-6; 9 bases match TRBD1. J lost 11 bases, V lost 5 bases, and 13 bases had no gene match. The CDR3 is 16 amino acids. CDR1 and CDR2 from the germline V gene are LNHDA and SQIVND (reference sequence). In DNA form, the CDR3 reads TGTGCCAGTAGTTCGGGTTACAGGGGGCTTGGGACACCCCTCCACTTT. As protein: CASSSGYRGLGTPLHF.

The chain employs TRBV27 and TRBJ2-5; 13 bases agree with TRBD2. The CDR3 extends over 17 amino acids. CDR1 is MNHEY, CDR2 SMNVEV, per germline (reference sequence). J lost 5 bases, V lost 4 bases, and 10 bases had no gene match. The CDR3 reads CASSSRTSGGAEETQYF. As DNA, the CDR3 is TGTGCCAGCAGTTCCCGAACTAGCGGGGGGGCCGAGGAGACCCAGTACTTC.

The V and J genes are TRBV10-3 and TRBJ2-1; D remains unclear. The V gene lost 7 bases and the J gene lost 8 bases, with 15 bases spanning the gap. Germline CDR1 ENHRY, CDR2 SYGVKD. CDR3 size: 13 residues. The CDR3 coding sequence is TGTGCCATCAAGCGCCCCGTAGAGGATGAGCAGTTCTTC. This gives the protein CAIKRPVEDEQFF.

The table lists this clone with a count of one. The chain carries TRBV6-6 and TRBJ1-2; D call uncertain. This CDR3 is built from 11 residues. The V gene lost 2 bases and the J gene lost 10 bases, with 8 bases spanning the gap. Germline CDR1 MNHNY, CDR2 SVGAGI (reference sequence). CDR3: CASSYGGNYTF. CDR3 DNA: TGTGCCAGCAGTTACGGAGGGAACTACACCTTC.

The rearrangement uses TRBV6-5 and TRBJ2-1, with D perhaps matching TRBD1 (6 bases). This CDR3 has 13 amino acids. CDR1 and CDR2 (germline): MNHEY, SVGAGI. Trimming pared 5 bases from V and 8 bases from J, leaving 13 bases between. The CDR3 sequence: CASSLIQGYEQFF. The DNA for the CDR3 is TGTGCCAGCAGTCTTATACAGGGCTATGAGCAGTTCTTC.

J is TRBJ1-5 and V is TRBV27, with D possibly being TRBD1 (6 bases). V was cut by 4 bases and J by 3 bases, with 13 bases left in between. Per germline, CDR1 MNHEY and CDR2 SMNVEV (reference sequence). The CDR3 loop spans 15 amino acids. The CDR3 loop is CASSSLTGPNQPQHF. The DNA for the CDR3 is TGTGCCAGCAGTTCACTGACAGGCCCCAATCAGCCCCAGCATTTT.

V and J are TRBV19 and TRBJ1-6; possible D gene TRBD1, 5 bases. Trimming took off 6 bases at V and 5 bases at J, with 11 bases between the two ends. The germline gives CDR1 LNHDA, CDR2 SQIVND (reference sequence). The CDR3 runs 14 residues. CDR3 sequence reads: CASRIDSHNSPLHF. CDR3 coding DNA: TGTGCCAGTAGAATCGACAGTCATAATTCACCCCTCCACTTT.

The gene calls are TRBV5-6 and TRBJ1-1; tentatively, D is TRBD1 (5 bases). This CDR3 region has 15 residues. The germline V gene has CDR1 SGHDT and CDR2 YYEEEE. The V end was cut by 2 bases, the J end by 0 bases, with 11 bases between. The CDR3 is CASSFWGVVNTEAFF. As DNA, the CDR3 is TGTGCCAGCAGCTTTTGGGGGGTAGTGAACACTGAAGCTTTCTTT.

This sequence joins TRBV7-8 and TRBJ2-2; D not resolved. V lost 5 bases, J lost 4 bases, and 8 bases lay in between. This CDR3 has 13 amino acids. Germline V gene sequence: CDR1 SGHVS, CDR2 FQNEAQ. The CDR3 DNA follows: TGTGCCAGCAGCAAGACTCTCACCGGGGAGCTGTTTTTT. It codes for CASSKTLTGELFF.

The V call is TRBV2, the J call TRBJ1-4; D not resolved. CDR1 and CDR2 (germline): SNHLY, FYNNEI. Trimming removed 3 bases from V and 3 bases from J, with 8 bases in between. This CDR3 spans 14 amino acids. The CDR3 protein is CASSEMIANEKLFF. The CDR3 region has the DNA TGTGCCAGCAGTGAGATGATAGCTAATGAAAAACTGTTTTTT.

This clone appeared a single time. The J gene is TRBJ1-1, the V gene TRBV28; TRBD1 agrees at 9 bases. This CDR3 is 14 amino acids long. With 0 bases clipped from V and 10 bases from J, the junction kept 6 bases outside the gene matches. The germline V gene encodes CDR1 MDHEN and CDR2 SYDVKM. CDR3: CASSLWGQGRGAFF. CDR3 sequence (DNA): TGTGCCAGCAGTTTATGGGGACAGGGTCGGGGAGCTTTCTTT.

In this sample, this clone turned up a few times. The J gene is TRBJ1-1, the V gene TRBV2, with 8 bases lining up with TRBD1. J lost 2 bases, V lost 6 bases, and 8 bases had no gene match. Germline values: CDR1 SNHLY, CDR2 FYNNEI. CDR3 size: 15 residues. The CDR3 coding sequence is TGTGCCAGCAGACGGGGGACAGGCTCAAACACTGAAGCTTTCTTT. This sequence encodes CASRRGTGSNTEAFF.

This chain connects TRBV28 to TRBJ2-1; TRBD2 is a possible D gene (5 bases). This CDR3 is built from 16 residues. Germline V gene sequence: CDR1 MDHEN, CDR2 SYDVKM. With 7 bases removed from V and 2 bases from J, the gap between germline ends came to 18 bases. The CDR3 region has the DNA TGTGCCAGCACCCTCCCCGGCCCTAGCCCCTACAATGAGCAGTTCTTC. Translation gives CASTLPGPSPYNEQFF.

Of note for this clone: This likely comes from a read error, as the CDR3 has no conserved phenylalanine or tryptophan at its end. The DNA is omitted, as the CDR3 cannot be located on it reliably, and the CDR3 follows TCRdb's listing. V and J are TRBV20-1 and TRBJ1-2. Both ends counted, the CDR3 spans 9 residues. The germline V gene encodes CDR1 DFQATT and CDR2 SNEGSKA (reference sequence). CDR3 loop: CSAPGVSSS.

This chain uses TRBV5-4 with TRBJ1-1; the D is unclear. Germline V gives CDR1 SGHNT, CDR2 YYREEE (reference sequence). V was trimmed by 0 bases and J by 8 bases, leaving 11 bases between them. There are 13 residues in the CDR3. CDR3 nucleotide sequence: TGTGCCAGCAGCTTGGAGGGAGGCAGGGAAGCTTTCTTT. Its protein product is CASSLEGGREAFF.

This chain joins TRBV9 and TRBJ1-2; the D gene is possibly TRBD1 (5 bases). The germline V and J ends were trimmed by 3 bases and 2 bases, with 11 bases remaining between them. The CDR3 extends over 14 amino acids. Germline loops: CDR1 SGDLS, CDR2 YYNGEE. The CDR3 nucleotides are TGTGCCAGCAGCGCCCCGACAGAGAACTATGGCTACACCTTC. Translation gives CASSAPTENYGYTF.

This rearrangement joins TRBV9 to TRBJ2-1; 9 bases are a match to TRBD2. The V gene's germline CDR1 is SGDLS and CDR2 YYNGEE. This CDR3 region has 14 residues. With V trimmed by 4 bases and J by 8 bases, 7 bases remained unmatched. The CDR3 coding sequence is TGTGCCAGCAGCTTTAGCGGGGGCCTGGATGAGCAGTTCTTC. It translates to CASSFSGGLDEQFF.

V gene TRBV25-1 combines with J gene TRBJ2-5, with TRBD2 matching over 7 bases. The junction had 13 bases not matched to a gene; V was cut back by 1 base and J by 5 bases. The CDR3 totals 17 residues. The V gene's germline CDR1 is MGHDK and CDR2 SYGVNS. Here the CDR3 reads CASSESRLGPGRETQYF. CDR3 in DNA: TGTGCCAGCAGTGAATCCCGACTGGGGCCCGGGAGGGAGACCCAGTACTTC.

This clone was detected only once. The chain uses TRBV6-1 and TRBJ1-1; the D is unclear. CDR3 length: 15 amino acids. Per the germline V gene, CDR1 is MNHNS and CDR2 is SASEGT. V lost 4 bases and J 3 bases, leaving 15 bases between the germline ends. DNA of the CDR3: TGTGCCAGCAGTGTCGGGTGGCAAACGGACACTGAAGCTTTCTTT. Translated: CASSVGWQTDTEAFF.

The genes are TRBV25-1 and TRBJ1-6; 7 bases match TRBD1. Germline trimming cut 6 bases from V and 6 bases from J; bases unmatched to any gene: 5. Per germline, CDR1 MGHDK and CDR2 SYGVNS. There are 14 residues in the CDR3. This chain's CDR3 is CASSRGQVNSPLHF. CDR3 in DNA: TGTGCCAGCAGCCGTGGACAGGTTAATTCACCCCTCCACTTT.

This clone has more than one count but fewer than ten. J is TRBJ2-1 and V is TRBV5-1; 10 bases line up with TRBD2. Germline CDR1 SGHRS, CDR2 YFSETQ. This CDR3 spans 22 amino acids. V lost 0 bases and J lost 0; bases outside the gene matches: 18. The CDR3 loop reads CASSLGLAGVGGGASSYNEQFF. The CDR3, as DNA: TGCGCCAGCAGCTTGGGTCTAGCGGGGGTCGGCGGGGGTGCAAGCTCCTACAATGAGCAGTTCTTC.

The chain uses TRBV15 and TRBJ2-2, with a tentative D call TRBD1 (5 bases). CDR1 is LNHNV, CDR2 YYDKDF, per germline (reference sequence). This CDR3 is built from 12 residues. The germline V and J ends were trimmed by 8 bases and 6 bases, with 10 bases remaining between them. The CDR3 nucleotides read TGTGCCACCGCCAGGGCCTCCGGGGAGCTGTTTTTT. Translation gives CATARASGELFF.

This clone has just one count. The chain carries TRBV5-4 and TRBJ2-7; possible D gene TRBD2, 6 bases. Trimming pared 4 bases from V and 3 bases from J, leaving 14 bases between. The CDR3 runs to 14 residues. Looked up from germline, CDR1 is SGHNT and CDR2 is YYREEE (reference sequence). The CDR3 here is CASSRLGRDYEQYF. Written as DNA, the CDR3 is TGTGCCAGCAGCCGACTAGGCAGAGACTACGAGCAGTACTTC.

V gene TRBV7-2 combines with J gene TRBJ1-5; D uncertain. V lost 1 base to trimming and J lost 1 base, with 8 bases between them. Germline-derived CDR1 and CDR2 are SGHTA and FQGNSA. The CDR3 spans 15 residues. The CDR3 coding sequence is TGTGCCAGCAGCTTAGGAGGGTTAAGCAATCAGCCCCAGCATTTT. It codes for CASSLGGLSNQPQHF.